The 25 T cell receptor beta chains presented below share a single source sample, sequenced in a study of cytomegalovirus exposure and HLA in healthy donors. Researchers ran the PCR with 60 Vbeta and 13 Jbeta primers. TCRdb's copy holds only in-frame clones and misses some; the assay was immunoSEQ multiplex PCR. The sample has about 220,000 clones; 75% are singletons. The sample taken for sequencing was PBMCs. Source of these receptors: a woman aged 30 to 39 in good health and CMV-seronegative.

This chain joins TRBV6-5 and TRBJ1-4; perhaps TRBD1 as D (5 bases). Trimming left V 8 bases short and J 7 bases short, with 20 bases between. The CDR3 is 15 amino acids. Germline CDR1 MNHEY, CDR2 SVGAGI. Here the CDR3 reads CASRGLLPGGEKLFF. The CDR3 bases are TGTGCCAGCCGGGGGTTGTTACCTGGTGGTGAAAAACTGTTTTTT.

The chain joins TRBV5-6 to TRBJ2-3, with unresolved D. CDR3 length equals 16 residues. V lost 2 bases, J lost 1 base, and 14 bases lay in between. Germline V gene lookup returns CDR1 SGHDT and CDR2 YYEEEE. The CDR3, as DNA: TGTGCCAGCAGCTTACGTACTATTCGTGGCACAGATACGCAGTATTTT. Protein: CASSLRTIRGTDTQYF.

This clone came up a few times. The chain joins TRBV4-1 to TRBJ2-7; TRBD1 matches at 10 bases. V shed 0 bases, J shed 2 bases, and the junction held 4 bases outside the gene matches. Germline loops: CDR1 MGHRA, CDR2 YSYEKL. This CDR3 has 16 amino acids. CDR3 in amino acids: CASSQDGTGAPYEQYF. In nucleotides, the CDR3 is TGCGCCAGCAGCCAAGATGGGACAGGGGCGCCCTACGAGCAGTACTTC.

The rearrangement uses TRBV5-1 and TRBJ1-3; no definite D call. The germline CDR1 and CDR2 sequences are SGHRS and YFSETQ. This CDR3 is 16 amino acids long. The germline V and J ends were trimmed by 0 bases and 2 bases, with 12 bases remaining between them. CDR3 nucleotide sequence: TGCGCCAGCAGCTTGGAGGCTGGTCGGGCTGGAAACACCATATATTTT. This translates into CASSLEAGRAGNTIYF.

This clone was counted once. The DNA for the CDR3 is TGTGCCAGCAGCTTGAGCAGGCTTGGGCTAACGAGCGGCTACACCTTC. Amino acid sequence: CASSLSRLGLTSGYTF. The V gene is TRBV7-9, the J gene TRBJ1-2; the D is unclear. There are 16 residues in the CDR3. CDR1 and CDR2 from the germline V gene are SEHNR and FQNEAQ (reference sequence). V was pared by 3 bases and J by 8 bases, with 22 bases between.

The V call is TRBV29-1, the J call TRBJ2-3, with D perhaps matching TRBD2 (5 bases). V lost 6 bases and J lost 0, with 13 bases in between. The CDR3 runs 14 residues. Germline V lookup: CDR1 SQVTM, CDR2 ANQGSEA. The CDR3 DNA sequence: TGCAGCGTGGATGCCAGCGGTAGCACAGATACGCAGTATTTT. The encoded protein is CSVDASGSTDTQYF.

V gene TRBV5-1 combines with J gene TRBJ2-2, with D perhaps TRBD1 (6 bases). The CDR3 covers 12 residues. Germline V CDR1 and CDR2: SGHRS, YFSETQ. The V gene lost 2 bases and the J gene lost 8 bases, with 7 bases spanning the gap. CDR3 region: CASSFRGGELFF. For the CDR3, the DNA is TGCGCCAGCAGCTTCAGGGGAGGGGAGCTGTTTTTT.

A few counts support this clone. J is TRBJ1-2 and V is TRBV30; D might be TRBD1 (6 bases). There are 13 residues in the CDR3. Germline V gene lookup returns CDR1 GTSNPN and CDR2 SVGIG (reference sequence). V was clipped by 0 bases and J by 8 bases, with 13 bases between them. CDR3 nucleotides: TGTGCCTGGAGTGTAGTCTCAGGGGAAGGCTACACCTTC. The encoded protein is CAWSVVSGEGYTF.

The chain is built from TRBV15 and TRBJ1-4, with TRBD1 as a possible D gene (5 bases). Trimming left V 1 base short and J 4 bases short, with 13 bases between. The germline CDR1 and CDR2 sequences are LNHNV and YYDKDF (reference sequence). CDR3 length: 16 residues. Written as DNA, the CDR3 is TGTGCCACCAGCAGAGTTTTAGGGGAGGATAATGAAAAACTGTTTTTT. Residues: CATSRVLGEDNEKLFF.

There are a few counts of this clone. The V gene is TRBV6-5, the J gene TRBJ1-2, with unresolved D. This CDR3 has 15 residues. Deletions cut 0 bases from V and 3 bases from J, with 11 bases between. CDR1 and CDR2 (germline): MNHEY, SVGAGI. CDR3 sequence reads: CASSYSELDYYGYTF. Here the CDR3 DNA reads TGTGCCAGCAGTTACTCGGAGCTTGATTACTATGGCTACACCTTC.

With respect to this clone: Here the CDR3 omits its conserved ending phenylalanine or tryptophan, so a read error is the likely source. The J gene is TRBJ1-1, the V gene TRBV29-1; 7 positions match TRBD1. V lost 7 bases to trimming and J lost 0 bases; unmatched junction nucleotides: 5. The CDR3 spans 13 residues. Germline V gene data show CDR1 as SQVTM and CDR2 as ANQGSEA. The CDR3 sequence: CSEIGTVNTEAFL. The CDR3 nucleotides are TGCAGCGAGATCGGGACAGTGAACACTGAAGCTTTCTTG.

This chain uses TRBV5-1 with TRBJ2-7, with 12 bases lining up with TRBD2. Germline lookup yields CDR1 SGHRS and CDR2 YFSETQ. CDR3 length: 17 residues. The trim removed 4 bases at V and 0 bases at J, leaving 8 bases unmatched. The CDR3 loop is CASSHPLAGGRSYEQYF. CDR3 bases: TGCGCCAGCAGCCATCCCCTAGCGGGGGGGCGCTCCTACGAGCAGTACTTC.

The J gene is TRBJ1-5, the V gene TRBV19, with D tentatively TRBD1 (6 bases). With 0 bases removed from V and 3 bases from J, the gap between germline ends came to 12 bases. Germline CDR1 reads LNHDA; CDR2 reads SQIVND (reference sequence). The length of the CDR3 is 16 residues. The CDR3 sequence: CASSIDRGLSNQPQHF. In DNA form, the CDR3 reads TGTGCCAGTAGTATAGACAGGGGCTTATCCAATCAGCCCCAGCATTTT.

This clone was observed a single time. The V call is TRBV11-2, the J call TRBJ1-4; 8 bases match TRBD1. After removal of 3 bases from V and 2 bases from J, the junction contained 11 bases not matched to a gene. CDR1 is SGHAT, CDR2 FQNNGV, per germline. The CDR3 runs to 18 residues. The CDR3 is CASSFWTGSMVTNEKLFF. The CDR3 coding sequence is TGTGCCAGCAGCTTTTGGACAGGGAGTATGGTGACTAATGAAAAACTGTTTTTT.

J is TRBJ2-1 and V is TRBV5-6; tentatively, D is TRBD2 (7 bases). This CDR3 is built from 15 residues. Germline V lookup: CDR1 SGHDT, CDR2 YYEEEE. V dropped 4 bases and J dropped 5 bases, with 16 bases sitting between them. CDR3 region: CASSGQLAVNNEQFF. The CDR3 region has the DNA TGTGCCAGCAGCGGACAGCTAGCGGTGAACAATGAGCAGTTCTTC.

This chain's CDR3 is CASSSRTRDTQYF. In DNA, the CDR3 is TGTGCCAGCAGCTCCAGGACTCGGGATACGCAGTATTTT. The chain uses TRBV7-8 and TRBJ2-3; a weak D match, TRBD2 (5 bases). The length of the CDR3 is 13 residues. Germline V gene data show CDR1 as SGHVS and CDR2 as FQNEAQ. Trimming removed 4 bases from V and 6 bases from J, with 11 bases in between.

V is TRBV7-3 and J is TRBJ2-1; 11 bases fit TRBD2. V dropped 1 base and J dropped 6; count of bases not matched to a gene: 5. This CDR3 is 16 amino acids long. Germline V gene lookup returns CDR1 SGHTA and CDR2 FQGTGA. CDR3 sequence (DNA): TGTGCCAGCAGCTTAAGGGGGCTAGCGGGAGGCAATGAGCAGTTCTTC. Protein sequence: CASSLRGLAGGNEQFF.

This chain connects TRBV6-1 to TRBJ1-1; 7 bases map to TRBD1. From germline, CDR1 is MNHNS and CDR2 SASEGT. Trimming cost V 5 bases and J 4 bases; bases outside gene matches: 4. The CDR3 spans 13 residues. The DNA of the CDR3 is TGTGCCAGCAGTATGGACAGGTTCACTGAAGCTTTCTTT. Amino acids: CASSMDRFTEAFF.

CDR3 DNA: TGTGCCATCAATCCTTCCGGGACTAGCGTCTACGAGCAGTACTTC. It is translated as CAINPSGTSVYEQYF. The genes are TRBV10-3 and TRBJ2-7, with 10 bases aligning to TRBD2. This CDR3 comprises 15 residues. In germline, CDR1 is ENHRY, CDR2 SYGVKD. V lost 7 bases to trimming and J lost 3 bases; unmatched junction nucleotides: 9.

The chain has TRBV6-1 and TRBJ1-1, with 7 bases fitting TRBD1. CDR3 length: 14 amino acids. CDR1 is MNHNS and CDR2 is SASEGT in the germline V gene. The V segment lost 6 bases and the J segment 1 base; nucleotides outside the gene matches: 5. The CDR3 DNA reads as TGTGCCAGCAGCCCCGGGACAGCGAACACTGAAGCTTTCTTT. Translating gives CASSPGTANTEAFF.

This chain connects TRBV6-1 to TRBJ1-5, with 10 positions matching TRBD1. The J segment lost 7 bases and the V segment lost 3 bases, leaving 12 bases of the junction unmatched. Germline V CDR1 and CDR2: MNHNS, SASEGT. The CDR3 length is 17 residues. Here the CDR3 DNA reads TGTGCCAGCAGTGACCGGGACAGGGGACGCGTTGGGCAGCCCCAGCATTTT. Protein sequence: CASSDRDRGRVGQPQHF.

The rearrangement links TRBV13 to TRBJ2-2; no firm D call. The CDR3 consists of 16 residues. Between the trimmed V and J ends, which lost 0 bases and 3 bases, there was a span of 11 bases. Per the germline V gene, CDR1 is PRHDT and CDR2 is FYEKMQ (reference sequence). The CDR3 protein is CASSLGLRIDTGELFF. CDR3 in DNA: TGTGCCAGCAGCTTAGGCCTGCGGATAGACACCGGGGAGCTGTTTTTT.

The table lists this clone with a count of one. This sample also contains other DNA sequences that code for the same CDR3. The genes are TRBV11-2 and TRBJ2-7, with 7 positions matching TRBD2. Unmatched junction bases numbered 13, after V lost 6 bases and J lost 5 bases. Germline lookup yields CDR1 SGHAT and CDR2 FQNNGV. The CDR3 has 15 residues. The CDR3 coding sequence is TGTGCCAGCAGTCTCGAGACGGGGGGTTTACACGAGCAGTACTTC. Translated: CASSLETGGLHEQYF.

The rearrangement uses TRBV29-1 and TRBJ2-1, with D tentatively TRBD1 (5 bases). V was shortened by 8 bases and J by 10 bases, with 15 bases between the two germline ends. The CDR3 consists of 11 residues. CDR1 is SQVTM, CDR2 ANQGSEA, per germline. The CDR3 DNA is TGCAGCTTCCTCAGGGTAAAGGAGCAGTTCTTC. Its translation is CSFLRVKEQFF.

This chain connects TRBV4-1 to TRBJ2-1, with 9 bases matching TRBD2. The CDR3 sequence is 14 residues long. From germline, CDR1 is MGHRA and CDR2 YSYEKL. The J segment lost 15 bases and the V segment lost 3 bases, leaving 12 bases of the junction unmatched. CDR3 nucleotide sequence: TGCGCCAGCAGCCATGATACCGGACTAGCGCGAATGTTCTTC. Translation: CASSHDTGLARMFF.